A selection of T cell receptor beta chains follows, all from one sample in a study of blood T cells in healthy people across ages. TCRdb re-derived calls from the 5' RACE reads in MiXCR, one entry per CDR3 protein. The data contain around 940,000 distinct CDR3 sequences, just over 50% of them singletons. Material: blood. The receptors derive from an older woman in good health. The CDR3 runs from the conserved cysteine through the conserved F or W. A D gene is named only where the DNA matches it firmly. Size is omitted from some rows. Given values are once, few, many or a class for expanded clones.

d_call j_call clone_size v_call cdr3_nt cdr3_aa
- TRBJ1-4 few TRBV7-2 TGTGCCAGCAGCTTAAGCATACATGAAAAACTGTTTTTT CASSLSIHEKLFF
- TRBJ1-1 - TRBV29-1 TGCAGCGTTAAGATTACAGGGAGCACTGAAGCTTTCTTT CSVKITGSTEAFF
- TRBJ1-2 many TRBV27 TGTGCCAGCAGTTTGAAGGGAGACGCTAACTATGGCTACACCTTC CASSLKGDANYGYTF
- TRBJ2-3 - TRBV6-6 TGTGCCAGCAGTTACGGGCAGCCTGGCACAGATACGCAGTATTTT CASSYGQPGTDTQYF
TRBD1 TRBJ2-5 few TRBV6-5 TGTGCCAGCAGAGAAACAGGGGGCGTGGAGACCCAGTACTTC CASRETGGVETQYF
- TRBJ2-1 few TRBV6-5 TGTGCCAGCAGTTTCATGGAGGGCCCTAGGAATGAGCAGTTCTTC CASSFMEGPRNEQFF
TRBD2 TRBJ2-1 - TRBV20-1 TGCAGTACACCTGAGAGGGGAGGGGAGCAGTTCTTC CSTPERGGEQFF
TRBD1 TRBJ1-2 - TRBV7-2 TGTGCCAGCAGCCCATACAGGGGGATGTATGGCTACACCTTC CASSPYRGMYGYTF
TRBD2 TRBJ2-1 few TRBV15 TGTGCCACCAGCAGGGAGGGACTAGCGAAAGAGCAGTTCTTC CATSREGLAKEQFF
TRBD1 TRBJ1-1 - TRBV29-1 TGCAGCGTCCAAGGGACAGGGTACACTGAAGCTTTCTTT CSVQGTGYTEAFF
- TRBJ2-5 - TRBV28 TGTGCCACCATAGCGCCCCCAGAGACCCAGTACTTC CATIAPPETQYF
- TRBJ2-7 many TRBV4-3 TGCGCCAGCAGCTTGCACAGGGTTTCCTACGAGCAGTACTTC CASSLHRVSYEQYF
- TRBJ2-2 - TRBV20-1 TGCAGTGCTAGAGAAGGAGGGTTCACAGGGTCCGGGGAGCTGTTTTTT CSAREGGFTGSGELFF
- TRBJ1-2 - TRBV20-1 TGCAGTGCTATGGGGAACTATGGCTACACCTTC CSAMGNYGYTF
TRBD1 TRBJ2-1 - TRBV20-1 TGCAGTGCTAGGCAGGGGGCGGTGGGCAATGAGCAGTTCTTC CSARQGAVGNEQFF
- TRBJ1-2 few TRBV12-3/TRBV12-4 TGTGCCAGCAGGGTCGAAGGAGGGGTACACACCTTC CASRVEGGVHTF
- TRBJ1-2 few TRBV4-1 TGCGCCAGCAGCCAAGATCATATGGGGGGTTTAGTCCCTGGCTACACCTTC CASSQDHMGGLVPGYTF
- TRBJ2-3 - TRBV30 TGTGCCTGGAGGCTGGAAGGCACAGATACGCAGTATTTT CAWRLEGTDTQYF
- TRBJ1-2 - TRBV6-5 TGTGCCAGCAGTTACGAGGGACCCCGTAGCTTGTCGACGTATGGCTACACCTTC CASSYEGPRSLSTYGYTF
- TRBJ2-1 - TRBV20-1 TGCAGTGCTAGTTCCCCTACGGGAGATGAGCAGTTCTTC CSASSPTGDEQFF
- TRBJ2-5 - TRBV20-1 TGCAGTGCTGGGCCGGGACACCAGACGACCCAGTACTTC CSAGPGHQTTQYF
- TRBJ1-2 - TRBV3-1 TGTGCCAGCAGTCTAGCCGGCCAGGGTGGCGGCTACACCTTC CASSLAGQGGGYTF
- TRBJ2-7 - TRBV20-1 TGCAGTGCTAGAGTAGAGCCAAGCTCCTACAATGAGCAGTACTTC CSARVEPSSYNEQYF
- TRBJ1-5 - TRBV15 TGTGCCACCAGCAGAGATAAACGGGACCTTTACAATCAGCCCCAGCATTTT CATSRDKRDLYNQPQHF
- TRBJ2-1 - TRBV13 TGTGCCAGCAGCCCCCAGCTACAAGCATCTGAGCAGTTCTTC CASSPQLQASEQFF
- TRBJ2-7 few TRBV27 TGTGCCAGCAGCCCAATAGCGGTGGGAGTCTACGAGCAGTACTTC CASSPIAVGVYEQYF
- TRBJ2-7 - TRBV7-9 TGTGCCAGCGTTCTAGCAGACCCCTACGAGCAGTACTTC CASVLADPYEQYF